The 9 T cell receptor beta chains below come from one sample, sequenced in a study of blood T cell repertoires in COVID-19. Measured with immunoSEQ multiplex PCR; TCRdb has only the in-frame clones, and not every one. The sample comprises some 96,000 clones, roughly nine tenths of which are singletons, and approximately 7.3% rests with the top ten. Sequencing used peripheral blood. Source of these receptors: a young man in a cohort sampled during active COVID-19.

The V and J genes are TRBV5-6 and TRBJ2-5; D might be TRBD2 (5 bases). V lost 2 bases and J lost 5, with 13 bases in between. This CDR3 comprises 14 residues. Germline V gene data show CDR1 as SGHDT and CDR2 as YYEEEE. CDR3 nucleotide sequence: TGTGCCAGCAGCTTCGAGGGCGGCGGGGAGACCCAGTACTTC. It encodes CASSFEGGGETQYF.

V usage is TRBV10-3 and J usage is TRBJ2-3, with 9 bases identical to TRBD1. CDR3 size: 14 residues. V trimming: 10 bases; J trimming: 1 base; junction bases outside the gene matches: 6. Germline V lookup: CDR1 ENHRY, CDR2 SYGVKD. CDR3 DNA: TGTGCCACTATCGACAGGGGGGGCACAGATACGCAGTATTTT. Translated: CATIDRGGTDTQYF.

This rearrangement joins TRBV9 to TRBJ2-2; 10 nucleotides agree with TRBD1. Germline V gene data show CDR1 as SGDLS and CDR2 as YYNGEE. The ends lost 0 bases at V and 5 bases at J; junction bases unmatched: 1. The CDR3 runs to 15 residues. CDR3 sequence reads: CASSVEGQGTGELFF. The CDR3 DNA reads TGTGCCAGCAGCGTAGAGGGACAGGGGACCGGGGAGCTGTTTTTT.

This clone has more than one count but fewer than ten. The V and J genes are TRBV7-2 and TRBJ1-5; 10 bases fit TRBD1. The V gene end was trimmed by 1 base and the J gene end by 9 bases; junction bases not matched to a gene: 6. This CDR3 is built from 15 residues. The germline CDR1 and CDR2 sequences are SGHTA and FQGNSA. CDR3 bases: TGTGCCAGCAGCTTAGTTGGGACAGGGGAACGGCCCCAGCATTTT. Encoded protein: CASSLVGTGERPQHF.

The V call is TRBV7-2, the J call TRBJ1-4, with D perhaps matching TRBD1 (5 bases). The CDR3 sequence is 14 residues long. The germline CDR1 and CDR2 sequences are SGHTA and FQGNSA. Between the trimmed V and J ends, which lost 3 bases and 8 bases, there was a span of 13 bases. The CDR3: CASSFDKGQEKLFF. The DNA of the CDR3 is TGTGCCAGCAGCTTTGACAAGGGGCAAGAAAAACTGTTTTTT.

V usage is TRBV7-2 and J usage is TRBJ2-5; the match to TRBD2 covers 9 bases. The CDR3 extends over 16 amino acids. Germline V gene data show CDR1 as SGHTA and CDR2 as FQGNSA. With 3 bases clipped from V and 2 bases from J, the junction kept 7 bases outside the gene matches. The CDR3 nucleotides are TGTGCCAGCAGCTTCGGAGCGGGGGGCCTTCAAGAGACCCAGTACTTC. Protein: CASSFGAGGLQETQYF.

The CDR3 region has the DNA TGTGCCAGCAGCTCCGCAGATACGCAGTATTTT. Translating it yields CASSSADTQYF. V is TRBV7-9 and J is TRBJ2-3; no clear D. V lost 4 bases and J 4 bases, leaving 3 bases between the germline ends. The V gene's germline CDR1 is SEHNR and CDR2 FQNEAQ (reference sequence). The CDR3 is 11 residues long.

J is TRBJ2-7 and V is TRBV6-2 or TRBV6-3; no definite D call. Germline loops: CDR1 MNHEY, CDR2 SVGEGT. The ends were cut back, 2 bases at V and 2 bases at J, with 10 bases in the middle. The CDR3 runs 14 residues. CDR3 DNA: TGTGCCAGCAGTTACGCTGCGAATACCTACGAGCAGTACTTC. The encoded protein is CASSYAANTYEQYF.

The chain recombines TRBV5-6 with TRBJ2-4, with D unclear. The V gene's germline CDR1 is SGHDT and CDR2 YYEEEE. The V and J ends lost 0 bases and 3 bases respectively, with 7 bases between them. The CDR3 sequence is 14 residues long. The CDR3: CASSLGHIKNIQYF. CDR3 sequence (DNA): TGTGCCAGCAGCTTGGGACATATCAAAAACATTCAGTACTTC.